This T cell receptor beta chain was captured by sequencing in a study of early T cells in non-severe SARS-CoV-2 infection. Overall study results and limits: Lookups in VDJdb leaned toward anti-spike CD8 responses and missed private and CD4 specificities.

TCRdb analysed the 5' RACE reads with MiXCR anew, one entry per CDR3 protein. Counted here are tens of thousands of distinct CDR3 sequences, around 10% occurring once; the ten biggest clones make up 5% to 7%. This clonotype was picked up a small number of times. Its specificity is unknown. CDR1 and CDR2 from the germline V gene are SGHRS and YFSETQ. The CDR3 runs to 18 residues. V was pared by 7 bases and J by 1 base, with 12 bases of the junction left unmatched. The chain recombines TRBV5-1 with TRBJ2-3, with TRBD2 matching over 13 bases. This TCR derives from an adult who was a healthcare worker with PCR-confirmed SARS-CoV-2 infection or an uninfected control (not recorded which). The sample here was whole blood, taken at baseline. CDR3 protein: CASRPTSGGAMGTDTQYF. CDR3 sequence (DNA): TGCGCCAGCCGCCCCACTAGCGGGGGGGCTATGGGCACAGATACGCAGTATTTT.